A selection of T cell receptor beta chains follows, all from one sample in a study of T cells in Graves' hyperthyroidism and ophthalmopathy. TCRdb re-analysed the multiplex PCR reads in MiXCR, keeping a single row per CDR3 protein. The table has 500,000 to 650,000 distinct CDR3 sequences, approximately 15% seen once; the top ten hold about 14%. The sample taken for sequencing was blood. The receptors come from a woman aged 40 to 55 with Graves' hyperthyroidism. Both conserved end residues are part of each CDR3. The order of the fields is D gene, J gene, clone size, V gene, CDR3 DNA, CDR3 protein. The D gene is left open where the match is weak. A row's size may be missing; if present it is once, few, many or a size class.

D gene: TRBD2
J gene: TRBJ2-5
clone size: many
V gene: TRBV27
CDR3 DNA: TGTGCCAGCAGCCGCCTAGCGGGAGTGGGGGAGACCCAGTACTTC
CDR3 protein: CASSRLAGVGETQYF

D gene: NA
J gene: TRBJ1-1
clone size: NA
V gene: TRBV28
CDR3 DNA: TGTGCCAGCAGCCCCAGGGGTTCGGTCACTGAAGCTTTCTTT
CDR3 protein: CASSPRGSVTEAFF

D gene: TRBD1
J gene: TRBJ1-1
clone size: once
V gene: TRBV19
CDR3 DNA: TGTGCCAGTAGTAAAGGGACAGGGAGCCCAGCTTTCTTT
CDR3 protein: CASSKGTGSPAFF

D gene: TRBD2
J gene: TRBJ2-5
clone size: few
V gene: TRBV5-1
CDR3 DNA: TGCGCCAGCAGCTTAGGCGGGGGGACGTCCCAGTACTTC
CDR3 protein: CASSLGGGTSQYF

D gene: TRBD1
J gene: TRBJ2-3
clone size: NA
V gene: TRBV7-2
CDR3 DNA: TGTGCCAGCAGAGACAGGGGTGCGGATATGCAGTATTTT
CDR3 protein: CASRDRGADMQYF

D gene: TRBD1
J gene: TRBJ1-2
clone size: NA
V gene: TRBV5-1
CDR3 DNA: TGCGCCAGCAGCTTGGGACAGGGGGCGCTTCGAGACTATGGCTACACCTTC
CDR3 protein: CASSLGQGALRDYGYTF

D gene: TRBD2
J gene: TRBJ2-1
clone size: few
V gene: TRBV5-1
CDR3 DNA: TGCGCCAGCAGGGGCATCTTTAGCGGGAGTAATGATGAGCAGTTCTTC
CDR3 protein: CASRGIFSGSNDEQFF

D gene: NA
J gene: TRBJ2-1
clone size: many
V gene: TRBV28
CDR3 DNA: TGTGCCAGCAGTTTACCCCTCGGGGGTTACAATGAGCAGTTCTTC
CDR3 protein: CASSLPLGGYNEQFF

D gene: NA
J gene: TRBJ2-1
clone size: few
V gene: TRBV30
CDR3 DNA: TGTGCCTGGAGTAGTACAGGCTACAATGAGCAGTTCTTC
CDR3 protein: CAWSSTGYNEQFF

D gene: TRBD1
J gene: TRBJ2-5
clone size: few
V gene: TRBV9
CDR3 DNA: TGTGCCAGCAGCGACGGGACAGACCAACACGAGACCCAGTACTTC
CDR3 protein: CASSDGTDQHETQYF

D gene: NA
J gene: TRBJ1-5
clone size: many
V gene: TRBV20-1
CDR3 DNA: TGCAGTGCTAGACTCCCCTCGGAGAAAAACAATCAGCCCCAGCATTTT
CDR3 protein: CSARLPSEKNNQPQHF

D gene: TRBD2
J gene: TRBJ2-7
clone size: many
V gene: TRBV10-3
CDR3 DNA: TGTGCCATCAGTGAGTTGGAGAGGACTAGCGAGCAGTACTTC
CDR3 protein: CAISELERTSEQYF

D gene: TRBD1
J gene: TRBJ2-5
clone size: many
V gene: TRBV24-1
CDR3 DNA: TGTGCCACCAGTGACCGACCGGACAGGGGGGGAGAGACCCAGTACTTC
CDR3 protein: CATSDRPDRGGETQYF

D gene: TRBD2
J gene: TRBJ2-3
clone size: many
V gene: TRBV7-8
CDR3 DNA: TGTGCCAGCAGCGCCGGACTAGCGGGAGGAACAGATACGCAGTATTTT
CDR3 protein: CASSAGLAGGTDTQYF

D gene: NA
J gene: TRBJ1-2
clone size: many
V gene: TRBV5-1
CDR3 DNA: TGCGCCAGCAGCTTGTCAGGACTAAACTATGGCTACACCTTC
CDR3 protein: CASSLSGLNYGYTF

D gene: NA
J gene: TRBJ1-2
clone size: many
V gene: TRBV28
CDR3 DNA: TGTGCCAGCTCCCAAAGCTACTATGGCTACACCTTC
CDR3 protein: CASSQSYYGYTF

D gene: NA
J gene: TRBJ2-7
clone size: few
V gene: TRBV12-3/TRBV12-4
CDR3 DNA: TGTGCCAGCAGCTCCGCCTACGGGCAGTACTTC
CDR3 protein: CASSSAYGQYF

D gene: TRBD1
J gene: TRBJ2-1
clone size: NA
V gene: TRBV24-1
CDR3 DNA: TGTGCCACCAGTGCTCTCGAGACAGGGATGGAGCAGTTCTTC
CDR3 protein: CATSALETGMEQFF

D gene: NA
J gene: TRBJ2-1
clone size: many
V gene: TRBV7-8
CDR3 DNA: TGTGCCAGCAGCTTAGTGGGTTTGGGGGAGTCCTTGGCCGATGAGCAGTTCTTC
CDR3 protein: CASSLVGLGESLADEQFF

D gene: TRBD1
J gene: TRBJ2-1
clone size: NA
V gene: TRBV7-3
CDR3 DNA: TGTGCCACCAGCATGACAGGGGGCCCCCCCATAGCTCACAATGAGCAGTTCTTC
CDR3 protein: CATSMTGGPPIAHNEQFF

D gene: NA
J gene: TRBJ2-1
clone size: many
V gene: TRBV7-2
CDR3 DNA: TGTGCCAGCAGCCTATTGGCGGGGCTACGGGGGGAGCAGTTCTTC
CDR3 protein: CASSLLAGLRGEQFF